This note documents a single T cell receptor beta chain sequence. The sample belongs to a study of control samples from healthy donors and cancer patients. Repertoires were generated with immunoSEQ multiplex PCR, while TCRdb's copy carries only in-frame clones and drops some. The repertoire holds about 140,000 clones, with around nine tenths as singletons. V was pared by 7 bases and J by 5 bases, with 9 bases of the junction left unmatched. This CDR3 is 15 amino acids long. The germline V gene encodes CDR1 LGHDT and CDR2 YNNKEL (reference sequence). Material: blood. The gene calls are TRBV3-1 (or the pseudogene TRBV3-2) and TRBJ2-3; 10 bases fit TRBD2. This clonotype originated in a man aged 30 to 39 in good health. The DNA of the CDR3 is TGTGCCAGCACAAACCTAGCGGGAGCCAGAGATACGCAGTATTTT. Translated: CASTNLAGARDTQYF.